A single sample gave rise to the 27 T cell receptor beta chains below, sequenced in a study of blood T cell repertoires in COVID-19 (dated by TCRdb to about 2020). The library was made by the immunoSEQ multiplex PCR assay. TCRdb mirrors the immuneACCESS table, restricted to in-frame sequences. Some clones are absent from its copies; in checked studies, under half trace to an unresolved V gene, and the reason for the others is unknown. Within this sample are 53,000 or so clones, with about 90% of them counted one time only. In total, the top ten clones hold 10% to 15% of the sample. The specimen sequenced was peripheral blood. Receptors were obtained from an elderly man with acute or convalescent COVID-19.

The chain employs TRBV27 and TRBJ1-2; unclear D gene. Trimming shortened V by 10 bases and J by 6 bases, and 9 bases separated the two germline ends. This CDR3 is 10 amino acids long. Germline CDR1 and CDR2: MNHEY and SMNVEV (reference sequence). CDR3 DNA sequence: TGTGCCACTTGGAGGAATGGCTACACCTTC. It translates to CATWRNGYTF.

V and J are TRBV27 and TRBJ1-1, with a tentative D call TRBD1 (6 bases). This CDR3 region has 14 residues. Trimming cost V 6 bases and J 4 bases, with 15 bases left between them. Germline V gene lookup returns CDR1 MNHEY and CDR2 SMNVEV (reference sequence). The CDR3 DNA sequence: TGTGCCAGCAGGCCCAGGACAGAATTCACTGAAGCTTTCTTT. Protein sequence: CASRPRTEFTEAFF.

V gene TRBV6-1 combines with J gene TRBJ1-2; D not resolved. The CDR3 runs 12 residues. Germline loops: CDR1 MNHNS, CDR2 SASEGT. Trimming shortened V by 3 bases and J by 0 bases, and 2 bases separated the two germline ends. DNA of the CDR3: TGTGCCAGCAGTGACACTAACTATGGCTACACCTTC. This encodes CASSDTNYGYTF.

This rearrangement joins TRBV5-4 to TRBJ2-7; a possible D gene is TRBD1 (6 bases). This CDR3 region has 14 residues. The V gene lost 2 bases and the J gene lost 5 bases, with 14 bases spanning the gap. The germline gives CDR1 SGHNT, CDR2 YYREEE (reference sequence). DNA for the CDR3: TGTGCCAGCAGCTTACAGGGCAGCAACCACGAGCAGTACTTC. Protein product: CASSLQGSNHEQYF.

J is TRBJ2-1 and V is TRBV19; TRBD2 might be the D (5 bases). The CDR3 consists of 14 residues. V lost 1 base and J 9 bases, leaving 13 bases between the germline ends. Germline CDR1 LNHDA, CDR2 SQIVND (reference sequence). The CDR3 loop is CASSIVPEGTEQFF. The CDR3, as DNA: TGTGCCAGTAGTATAGTTCCAGAGGGTACTGAGCAGTTCTTC.

This clone has only one observation. The J gene is TRBJ2-5, the V gene TRBV19; a weak D match, TRBD2 (5 bases). Germline loops: CDR1 LNHDA, CDR2 SQIVND (reference sequence). This CDR3 comprises 17 residues. With 5 bases removed from V and 5 bases from J, the gap between germline ends came to 24 bases. The CDR3 bases are TGTGCCAGTAGTCCCCGAGCGCGGGCCCTACTTGGGGAGACCCAGTACTTC. Translation gives CASSPRARALLGETQYF.

The table lists this clone with a count of one. The V and J genes are TRBV18 and TRBJ2-1, with D possibly being TRBD2 (6 bases). The V gene's germline CDR1 is KGHSH and CDR2 LQKENI. The CDR3 sequence is 13 residues long. V lost 1 base to trimming and J lost 9 bases, with 10 bases between them. In DNA form, the CDR3 reads TGTGCCAGCTCACCACTGCGGGACGGTGAGCAGTTCTTC. This encodes CASSPLRDGEQFF.

The chain links TRBV30 to TRBJ1-6, with a weak D call TRBD1 (5 bases). Deletions cut 2 bases from V and 9 bases from J, with 17 bases between. Germline V gives CDR1 GTSNPN, CDR2 SVGIG (reference sequence). This CDR3 has 15 amino acids. This chain's CDR3 is CAWSPPGLLVSPLHF. CDR3 DNA: TGTGCCTGGAGTCCTCCGGGACTCCTAGTTTCACCCCTCCACTTT. The full variable domain, completed using reference TRBV30 and TRBJ1-6, is SQTIHQWPATLVQPVGSPLSLECTVEGTSNPNLYWYRQAAGRGLQLLFYSVGIGQISSEVPQNLSASRPQDRQFILSSKKLLLSDSGFYLCAWSPPGLLVSPLHFGNGTRLTVT.

This clone was counted only a few times. The gene calls are TRBV2 and TRBJ1-2; 9 bases match TRBD1. CDR3 length: 14 residues. The germline gives CDR1 SNHLY, CDR2 FYNNEI. V trimming: 4 bases; J trimming: 7 bases; junction bases outside the gene matches: 7. The CDR3 DNA reads as TGTGCCAGCAGTGTTCGGGACAGGGAGGGTGGCTACACCTTC. This codes for CASSVRDREGGYTF.

The gene calls are TRBV6-6 and TRBJ2-7; 12 bases map to TRBD1. This CDR3 region has 16 residues. CDR1 is MNHNY, CDR2 SVGAGI, per germline (reference sequence). Trimming removed 1 base from V and 1 base from J; junction bases left unmatched: 2. CDR3 nucleotides: TGTGCCAGCAGTTACTTGGGACAGGGGGCTTCCTACGAGCAGTACTTC. It is translated as CASSYLGQGASYEQYF.

This clone was seen only once. The chain carries TRBV7-7 and TRBJ2-3, with D perhaps TRBD2 (6 bases). In germline, CDR1 is SSHAT, CDR2 FNYEAQ (reference sequence). V was shortened by 1 base and J by 5 bases, with 13 bases between the two germline ends. This CDR3 comprises 15 residues. CDR3 sequence (DNA): TGTGCCAGCAGCTTAGGCGCGGGGCGGAGAGATACGCAGTATTTT. It translates to CASSLGAGRRDTQYF.

V usage is TRBV15 and J usage is TRBJ2-7, with D possibly matching TRBD1 (6 bases). The CDR3 loop spans 15 amino acids. Germline loops: CDR1 LNHNV, CDR2 YYDKDF (reference sequence). The V end was cut by 1 base, the J end by 3 bases, with 13 bases between. CDR3 residues: CATSRVGRGIYEQYF. CDR3 in DNA: TGTGCCACCAGCAGAGTCGGCAGGGGAATCTACGAGCAGTACTTC. Complete variable domain (other parts from reference TRBV15 and TRBJ2-7): DAMVIQNPRYQVTQFGKPVTLSCSQTLNHNVMYWYQQKSSQAPKLLFHYYDKDFNNEADTPDNFQSRRPNTSFCFLDIRSPGLGDTAMYLCATSRVGRGIYEQYFGPGTRLTVT.

The chain has TRBV2 and TRBJ1-5; 7 bases are shared with TRBD1. The CDR3 is made up of 15 amino acids. From germline, CDR1 is SNHLY and CDR2 FYNNEI. Trimming at V came to 8 bases and at J to 5 bases, leaving 12 bases not matched to a gene. CDR3 DNA: TGTGCCAGCGGGGCCGGGCAGGGGGGTTATCAGCCCCAGCATTTT. Its protein is CASGAGQGGYQPQHF.

The chain employs TRBV5-1 and TRBJ1-5; 7 nucleotides match TRBD1. This CDR3 is 13 amino acids long. Germline lookup yields CDR1 SGHRS and CDR2 YFSETQ. The trim removed 2 bases at V and 5 bases at J, leaving 1 base unmatched. In DNA, the CDR3 is TGCGCCAGCAGCTTCGACAGGGATCAGCCCCAGCATTTT. Amino acid sequence: CASSFDRDQPQHF.

The rearrangement joins TRBV7-2 to TRBJ2-5; 7 bases are shared with TRBD1. Germline V gene data show CDR1 as SGHTA and CDR2 as FQGNSA. The ends lost 5 bases at V and 7 bases at J; junction bases unmatched: 10. The CDR3 totals 14 residues. The CDR3 is CASSPRQGVGTQYF. The CDR3 coding sequence is TGTGCCAGCAGCCCCCGCCAGGGGGTTGGGACCCAGTACTTC.

The chain uses TRBV11-3 and TRBJ2-5; 10 bases align to TRBD1. V trimming: 2 bases; J trimming: 1 base; junction bases outside the gene matches: 10. CDR3 length: 18 residues. The germline V gene encodes CDR1 SGHNT and CDR2 YENEEA. CDR3 in amino acids: CASSLNKWGQGFQETQYF. DNA of the CDR3: TGTGCCAGCAGCTTAAATAAGTGGGGACAGGGGTTCCAAGAGACCCAGTACTTC.

This clone occurred once. The chain recombines TRBV5-8 with TRBJ2-3, with 9 bases matching TRBD2. This CDR3 region has 16 residues. V shed 4 bases, J shed 0 bases, and the junction held 6 bases outside the gene matches. Looked up from germline, CDR1 is SGHTS and CDR2 is YDEGEE. CDR3 DNA: TGTGCCAGCAGCCAACCGGGACTAGCTAGCACAGATACGCAGTATTTT. Translating gives CASSQPGLASTDTQYF.

This clone has only one observation. The DNA for the CDR3 is TGTGCCAGCACCCCCGCAGGGGGCACCTATAATTCACCCCTCCACTTT. Translated: CASTPAGGTYNSPLHF. The chain has TRBV28 and TRBJ1-6, with TRBD1 matching over 8 bases. Germline V gene sequence: CDR1 MDHEN, CDR2 SYDVKM. The V and J ends lost 7 bases and 2 bases, in that order; junction bases with no gene match: 7. The CDR3 covers 16 residues.

The chain uses TRBV7-2 and TRBJ2-7, with TRBD1 as a possible D gene (5 bases). Germline V gives CDR1 SGHTA, CDR2 FQGNSA. Trimming removed 4 bases at V and 4 bases at J, with 8 bases between. The CDR3 is made up of 12 amino acids. Written as DNA, the CDR3 is TGTGCCAGCAGCTCCCAGGGATACGAGCAGTACTTC. Protein product: CASSSQGYEQYF.

The V gene is TRBV27, the J gene TRBJ1-5, with D unclear. CDR1 and CDR2 (germline): MNHEY, SMNVEV (reference sequence). The V end was cut by 3 bases, the J end by 5 bases, with 8 bases between. This CDR3 region has 13 residues. In DNA form, the CDR3 reads TGTGCCAGCAGTTTCGATCGGTATCAGCCCCAGCATTTT. Translated: CASSFDRYQPQHF.

The sample holds one count of this clone. This chain connects TRBV5-1 to TRBJ2-7, with 14 bases fitting TRBD2. Trimming took 0 bases from V and 9 from J; bases not matched to a gene: 14. Germline V gives CDR1 SGHRS, CDR2 YFSETQ. The CDR3 is 18 amino acids. CDR3 in amino acids: CASSLEGTSGGLRLGQYF. The CDR3, as DNA: TGCGCCAGCAGCTTGGAGGGGACTAGCGGGGGACTAAGGCTCGGGCAGTACTTC.

The genes are TRBV30 and TRBJ1-2, with 8 nucleotides matching TRBD1. The trim removed 5 bases at V and 5 bases at J, leaving 7 bases unmatched. Germline-derived CDR1 and CDR2 are GTSNPN and SVGIG (reference sequence). The CDR3 totals 13 residues. The CDR3 DNA reads TGTGCCTGGCTGTTACAGGGGGGATATGGCTACACCTTC. It translates to CAWLLQGGYGYTF.

This clone was seen only once. The gene calls are TRBV19 and TRBJ1-2; 10 positions match TRBD1. After removal of 4 bases from V and 7 bases from J, the junction contained 9 bases not matched to a gene. The germline gives CDR1 LNHDA, CDR2 SQIVND (reference sequence). There are 15 residues in the CDR3. CDR3 DNA sequence: TGTGCCAGTAGTAGCCCGGGACAGGGGTTTCGTGGCTACACCTTC. Protein sequence: CASSSPGQGFRGYTF. Full variable domain (outside the CDR3, taken from reference TRBV19 and TRBJ1-2): DGGITQSPKYLFRKEGQNVTLSCEQNLNHDAMYWYRQDPGQGLRLIYYSQIVNDFQKGDIAEGYSVSREKKESFPLTVTSAQKNPTAFYLCASSSPGQGFRGYTFGSGTRLTVV.

This chain joins TRBV19 and TRBJ2-5; TRBD2 is a possible D gene (6 bases). The length of the CDR3 is 16 residues. Germline lookup yields CDR1 LNHDA and CDR2 SQIVND (reference sequence). Trimming shortened V by 3 bases and J by 0 bases, and 14 bases separated the two germline ends. The CDR3 region has the DNA TGTGCCAGTAGTATTGGGGGGACGACGTACCAAGAGACCCAGTACTTC. Translating it yields CASSIGGTTYQETQYF.

In this sample, this clone turned up once. The chain employs TRBV28 and TRBJ2-5; D remains unclear. Trimming took off 6 bases at V and 1 base at J, with 15 bases between the two ends. This CDR3 contains 15 residues. Germline V lookup: CDR1 MDHEN, CDR2 SYDVKM. CDR3 protein: CASSSSSGSQETQYF. The CDR3 coding sequence is TGTGCCAGCAGCTCCAGTTCAGGCAGCCAAGAGACCCAGTACTTC.

The chain carries TRBV29-1 and TRBJ1-1; no definite D call. Germline CDR1 and CDR2: SQVTM and ANQGSEA. This CDR3 is built from 13 residues. The ends were cut back, 4 bases at V and 0 bases at J, with 9 bases in the middle. The CDR3 region is CSVAPRMNTEAFF. CDR3 in DNA: TGCAGCGTTGCTCCGCGGATGAACACTGAAGCTTTCTTT.

The CDR3 protein is CAISRSSGGGNEQFF. CDR3 nucleotides: TGTGCCATCAGCCGATCTAGCGGGGGGGGCAATGAGCAGTTCTTC. V usage is TRBV10-3 and J usage is TRBJ2-1; 12 bases are shared with TRBD2. Germline CDR1 reads ENHRY; CDR2 reads SYGVKD. Germline trimming cut 6 bases from V and 6 bases from J; bases unmatched to any gene: 6. This CDR3 is built from 15 residues.